Sequencing of this T cell receptor (beta chain) was carried out in a study of cytomegalovirus exposure and HLA in healthy donors. In the case of this clone: Its target is unknown.

The donors were members of the approximately 120-subject validation cohort (separate from the approximately 670-subject first cohort). The assay was immunoSEQ multiplex PCR, and TCRdb's table has in-frame clones only and misses some. The sample consists of 120,000 to 150,000 clones, less than 90% of them appearing once. Regarding the study as a whole: In vitro data verified a few CMV-associated chains as specific for CMV antigens.

Trimming at V came to 3 bases and at J to 0 bases, leaving 10 bases not matched to a gene. Germline V gene lookup returns CDR1 SNHLY and CDR2 FYNNEI. The CDR3 loop spans 17 amino acids. The receptor comes from a man aged 18 to 30 in good health and CMV-seronegative. The sample consisted of PBMCs. V and J are TRBV2 and TRBJ1-1; 7 bases align to TRBD1. CDR3 amino acids: CASSDPPTGTVNTEAFF. CDR3 nucleotide sequence: TGTGCCAGCAGTGATCCCCCGACCGGGACAGTGAACACTGAAGCTTTCTTT.